In its sample, the clone carrying this TCR beta chain was seen many times. No antigen is known for it. Germline V CDR1 and CDR2: SEHNR, FQNEAQ (reference sequence). This CDR3 region has 14 residues. V dropped 3 bases and J dropped 3 bases, with 8 bases sitting between them. From the 5' RACE reads, TCRdb called clonotypes with MiXCR, one entry per CDR3 protein. The sample lists fewer than 45,000 distinct CDR3 sequences; about 6% were seen once. The data derive from a study of neurological immune-mediated disorders. Points from the study as a whole: Levels of TCR clonal expansion peaked in HTLV-1-associated myelopathy and reached their lowest in multiple sclerosis, under those of healthy controls.

Volunteers from a blood bank in Maryland, USA, constituted the healthy controls. The sorted libraries took 1 million CD4+ or CD8+ T cells. V gene TRBV7-9 combines with J gene TRBJ1-4; TRBD1 is a possible D gene (5 bases). Sequenced material: CD4+ T cells from blood. This TCR was sampled from a woman aged 40-49 years in good health. The CDR3 nucleotides are TGTGCCAGCAGCTTCGACAGACCTAATGAAAAACTGTTTTTT. Amino acid sequence: CASSFDRPNEKLFF. The variable domain in full, with the rest retrieved from reference TRBV7-9 and TRBJ1-4, is DTGVSQNPRHKITKRGQNVTFRCDPISEHNRLYWYRQTLGQGPEFLTYFQNEAQLEKSRLLSDRFSAERPKGSFSTLEIQRTEQGDSAMYLCASSFDRPNEKLFFGSGTQLSVL.